This T cell receptor (beta chain) was obtained from a study of T cell responses to AZD1222 COVID-19 vaccine. At the level of the study: Pooled samples include second doses given at about 4 or 12 weeks. Study-level points and caveats: Of the AZD1222 recipients, only six or seven were seropositive at baseline. In a largely white British group with more females than males, clonal diversity was possibly underestimated.

Comments on this clone: The antigen remains unidentified.

CDR3 length: 13 residues. V lost 1 base and J lost 5, with 7 bases in between. The germline CDR1 and CDR2 sequences are SGHNT and YYREEE (reference sequence). Sequenced by immunoSEQ multiplex PCR; TCRdb stores in-frame clones only, minus some. The sample shows approximately 80,000 clones, about nine tenths of them seen only once. The source of this sequence is an adult in good health. The genes are TRBV5-4 and TRBJ2-1; D gene ambiguous. The material was peripheral blood, obtained on day 0 of AZD1222 vaccination. The CDR3 loop is CASSLSLNNEQFF. The DNA of the CDR3 is TGTGCCAGCAGCTTGAGCCTGAACAATGAGCAGTTCTTC. Supplemented by reference TRBV5-4 and TRBJ2-1, the full variable domain reads ETGVTQSPTHLIKTRGQQVTLRCSSQSGHNTVSWYQQALGQGPQFIFQYYREEENGRGNFPPRFSGLQFPNYSSELNVNALELDDSALYLCASSLSLNNEQFFGPGTRLTVL.